The 2 T cell receptor beta chains reported below all come from one sample, sequenced in a study of identical twins. TCRdb independently ran MiXCR on the 5' RACE reads; one entry per CDR3 protein. The data show a few hundred thousand distinct CDR3 sequences, around 9.7% seen once. Material for sequencing was naive T cells sorted from blood. The receptors derive from a woman aged 50 to 60 in good health.

This clonotype came up many times. The CDR3 spells CASSESIEEQFF. The DNA of the CDR3 is TGTGCCAGCAGTGAATCCATCGAAGAGCAGTTCTTC. V and J are TRBV2 and TRBJ2-1; D uncertain. Trimming pared 2 bases from V and 10 bases from J, leaving 9 bases between. This CDR3 contains 12 residues. CDR1 is SNHLY and CDR2 is FYNNEI in the germline V gene. Combining the CDR3 with reference TRBV2 and TRBJ2-1 gives the whole variable domain EPEVTQTPSHQVTQMGQEVILRCVPISNHLYFYWYRQILGQKVEFLVSFYNNEISEKSEIFDDQFSVERPDGSNFTLKIRSTKLEDSAMYFCASSESIEEQFFGPGTRLTVL.

Many counts were recorded for this clonotype. The chain employs TRBV5-1 and TRBJ2-3; possibly TRBD1 or TRBD2 for D (5 bases each). There are 13 residues in the CDR3. Germline CDR1 is SGHRS and CDR2 is YFSETQ. V lost 4 bases, J lost 2 bases, and 8 bases lay in between. CDR3 in amino acids: CASSVGVTDTQYF. CDR3 bases: TGCGCCAGCAGCGTGGGGGTCACAGATACGCAGTATTTT.